Given below is one T cell receptor beta chain in context. These data are taken from a study of blood T cell repertoires in COVID-19. Looking at the study overall: Samples taken during acute and convalescent COVID-19 were collected in the United States, Italy and Spain. The cDNA or gDNA used as material had been derived from T cells, B-cell-depleted T cells, or PBMCs.

V trimming: 0 bases; J trimming: 2 bases; junction bases outside the gene matches: 5. The CDR3 is 15 amino acids. Germline values: CDR1 GTSNPN, CDR2 SVGIG (reference sequence). In the original analysis: Amplification from reference gene primers served as the basis for estimated nucleated cell counts. The table came from immunoSEQ multiplex PCR; TCRdb's copy has only in-frame clones and leaves some out. That table is the source of V, J and clone size, and D and trimming were worked out from the DNA. This table has 150,000 to 200,000 clones, around 83% appearing once. This clonotype was sampled from a man younger than 30 with acute or convalescent COVID-19. The sample was peripheral blood. J is TRBJ2-3 and V is TRBV30, with 7 bases identical to TRBD2. The CDR3 protein is CAWSVLGGDTDTQYF. DNA for the CDR3: TGTGCCTGGAGTGTACTGGGAGGGGACACAGATACGCAGTATTTT.